Sequencing of this T cell receptor beta chain was carried out in a study of T cells in Graves' hyperthyroidism and ophthalmopathy. Study-level information: Upon initial diagnosis and before any treatment, peripheral blood was collected. Study-wide results and caveats: For ophthalmopathy, model prediction preceded onset by a median roughly 6.2 months.

This clonotype was seen only once. The antigen is not known. Patients aged 18 to 65 with hyperthyroidism were newly diagnosed, with duration under 2 months. Extraction of PBMCs used 9 to 10 ml of fresh peripheral blood. Amplified TCR beta CDR3 regions derived from RNA transcripts. The HTBI primer set was used in a first-round RT-PCR of the TCR CDR3. TCRdb re-called the multiplex PCR reads with MiXCR, one entry per CDR3 protein. Among over 700,000 distinct CDR3 sequences listed, about 38% were seen once. Germline V lookup: CDR1 SGHRS, CDR2 YFSETQ. There are 15 residues in the CDR3. V lost 0 bases and J lost 5, with 14 bases in between.

The chain couples TRBV5-1 to TRBJ1-1; TRBD1 is a possible D gene (5 bases). The specimen was blood. This TCR derives from a man aged 18 to 29 with Graves' hyperthyroidism. The CDR3 coding sequence is TGCGCCAGCAGCTTGGCGCCGGCCGGGGGGACTGAAGCTTTCTTT. Amino acid sequence: CASSLAPAGGTEAFF.